The present TCR beta chain was sequenced within a study of vaccination effects on CD4 cells after COVID-19. About the research overall: IL-2 at 8 to 10 IU/ml and peptides at roughly 9.6 ug/ml were added to cultured PBMC, around 2 million per well.

CD4+ T cell isolation took place after approximately 11 days of culture. Vaccination of participants consisted of two doses of either the BNT162b2 or mRNA-1273 vaccine. IL-2 medium was substituted for half the medium on days 3 and 7. Libraries were prepared by immunoSEQ multiplex PCR; TCRdb keeps only in-frame clonotypes and omits some of them. The sample comprises about 40,000 clones, around two thirds of which are singletons, and about 8% rests with the top ten. As for this clone: The antigen is undetermined.

Germline CDR1 is MGHRA and CDR2 is YSYEKL. Germline trimming cut 1 base from V and 5 bases from J; bases unmatched to any gene: 10. CDR3 length: 16 residues. The sequenced sample was CD4+ T cells from PBMCs cultured without peptide, obtained after COVID-19 vaccination. The chain is built from TRBV4-1 and TRBJ2-7, with 8 positions matching TRBD2. The sequence was obtained from a human donor who received a COVID-19 vaccine. The CDR3 reads CASSQGRRTSTDEQYF. For the CDR3, the DNA is TGCGCCAGCAGCCAAGGCCGGCGGACTAGCACCGACGAGCAGTACTTC.